This T cell receptor (beta chain) was recovered during a study of response to subunit inactivated influenza vaccine. This CDR3 has 16 amino acids. J lost 2 bases, V lost 4 bases, and 7 bases had no gene match. CDR1 is SGDLS, CDR2 YYNGEE, per germline. This clonotype was observed at least ten times. Its specificity is unknown. TCRdb itself ran the RT-PCR reads through MiXCR, one entry per CDR3 protein. The table includes around 710,000 distinct CDR3 sequences, more than 11% detected once. Whole-study results and caveats: A suggestion made by the authors is that each seasonal influenza vaccination recruits few new T cells.

The clonotype originates from a man aged 45-60 years who received an inactivated influenza vaccine. Specimen: PBMCs from blood, collected about 14 days before vaccination. The chain is built from TRBV9 and TRBJ2-5; 11 bases align to TRBD2. CDR3 in DNA: TGTGCCAGCAGCACCTCCGGGACTAGCGGACAAGAGACCCAGTACTTC. Translating it yields CASSTSGTSGQETQYF.